One sample yielded the 25 T cell receptor beta chains listed below, sequenced in a study of shared clonotypes between healthy human individuals. Sequencing used immunoSEQ multiplex PCR; TCRdb keeps in-frame clones, though not all of them. The table has roughly 2,500,000 clones, roughly 93% seen once; the top ten hold 0.36%. Sequenced input: naive CD4+ T cells from PBMCs. Subset: CD45RA+ positively selected. The receptors come from a man younger than 30 in good health. Some clones in this sample may be carry-over from other donors' samples.

This chain connects TRBV6-5 to TRBJ1-1; D perhaps matches TRBD1 (5 bases). Germline lookup yields CDR1 MNHEY and CDR2 SVGAGI. The CDR3 runs 12 residues. The germline V and J ends were trimmed by 6 bases and 8 bases, with 13 bases remaining between them. CDR3: CASSSGIGEAFF. The CDR3 DNA reads TGTGCCAGCAGCTCAGGGATCGGAGAAGCTTTCTTT.

The chain couples TRBV7-3 to TRBJ2-1; TRBD2 aligns across 8 bases. The V gene's germline CDR1 is SGHTA and CDR2 FQGTGA. The CDR3 extends over 15 amino acids. Losses at the gene ends were 0 bases for V and 8 bases for J; bases not matched to a gene: 6. The CDR3 DNA follows: TGTGCCAGCAGCTTAACTCGGGAGGGTTGGGATGAGCAGTTCTTC. The encoded protein is CASSLTREGWDEQFF.

The chain uses TRBV5-1 and TRBJ2-7; D ambiguous. CDR1 SGHRS and CDR2 YFSETQ come from the germline V gene. The germline V and J ends were trimmed by 0 bases and 4 bases, with 8 bases remaining between them. The CDR3 runs 13 residues. The CDR3 nucleotides are TGCGCCAGCAGCTTGGCTGCGGATTACGAGCAGTACTTC. Residues: CASSLAADYEQYF.

This chain joins TRBV7-2 and TRBJ1-2; D is ambiguous. V shed 0 bases and J shed 3 bases, with 8 bases lying between them. The germline V gene encodes CDR1 SGHTA and CDR2 FQGNSA. The CDR3 consists of 14 residues. DNA of the CDR3: TGTGCCAGCAGCTTAGCGAACAGTTACTATGGCTACACCTTC. Its translation: CASSLANSYYGYTF. The full variable domain, in which reference TRBV7-2 and TRBJ1-2 provide the parts outside the CDR3, is GAGVSQSPSNKVTEKGKDVELRCDPISGHTALYWYRQSLGQGLEFLIYFQGNSAPDKSGLPSDRFSAERTGGSVSTLTIQRTQQEDSAVYLCASSLANSYYGYTFGSGTRLTVV.

The chain combines TRBV30 with TRBJ1-6, with 8 bases that match TRBD1. V gave up 0 bases and J gave up 7 bases; unmatched junction bases: 5. Germline loops: CDR1 GTSNPN, CDR2 SVGIG (reference sequence). This CDR3 comprises 15 residues. The CDR3 sequence: CAWSVRQGSNSPLHF. DNA of the CDR3: TGTGCCTGGAGTGTACGACAGGGGTCGAATTCACCCCTCCACTTT.

This clone has a single count. This chain links TRBV7-6 with TRBJ1-3; D not certain. CDR1 and CDR2 (germline): SGHVS, FNYEAQ. With 4 bases removed from V and 0 bases from J, the gap between germline ends came to 10 bases. The CDR3 has 15 residues. The CDR3 loop is CASSSDDRSGNTIYF. The CDR3 DNA reads TGTGCCAGCAGCTCCGACGACCGCTCTGGAAACACCATATATTTT.

J is TRBJ2-7 and V is TRBV5-1, with no clear D. Germline V gives CDR1 SGHRS, CDR2 YFSETQ. There are 13 residues in the CDR3. V was shortened by 0 bases and J by 2 bases, with 6 bases between the two germline ends. In nucleotides, the CDR3 is TGCGCCAGCAGCTTGGCGGCAGCCTACGAGCAGTACTTC. It translates to CASSLAAAYEQYF.

This clone was observed a few times. The V gene is TRBV7-2, the J gene TRBJ1-2, with TRBD1 as a possible D gene (6 bases). Germline V gives CDR1 SGHTA, CDR2 FQGNSA. The CDR3 spans 13 residues. V lost 6 bases and J 4 bases, leaving 12 bases between the germline ends. CDR3 amino acids: CASSPDRRYGYTF. The CDR3 DNA is TGTGCCAGCAGTCCGGACAGACGCTATGGCTACACCTTC. Full variable domain (missing parts from reference TRBV7-2 and TRBJ1-2): GAGVSQSPSNKVTEKGKDVELRCDPISGHTALYWYRQSLGQGLEFLIYFQGNSAPDKSGLPSDRFSAERTGGSVSTLTIQRTQQEDSAVYLCASSPDRRYGYTFGSGTRLTVV.

The V gene is TRBV5-6, the J gene TRBJ2-1; D remains unclear. The CDR3 length is 15 residues. Trimming removed 4 bases at V and 7 bases at J, with 18 bases between. The germline gives CDR1 SGHDT, CDR2 YYEEEE. CDR3 DNA: TGTGCCAGCAGCCCTGAAGGTCCCAGTAAGAATGAGCAGTTCTTC. Translating it yields CASSPEGPSKNEQFF.

Points on this clone: The sample has other DNA sequences that encode this CDR3 too. CDR3 amino acids: CASSPGGYGYTF. The CDR3 DNA reads as TGTGCCAGCAGCCCCGGGGGATATGGCTACACCTTC. The rearrangement joins TRBV7-2 to TRBJ1-2, with D perhaps matching TRBD1 (5 bases). The CDR3 length is 12 residues. Between the trimmed V and J ends, which lost 5 bases and 5 bases, there was a span of 9 bases. Germline V CDR1 and CDR2: SGHTA, FQGNSA. The full variable domain, in which reference TRBV7-2 and TRBJ1-2 provide the parts outside the CDR3, is GAGVSQSPSNKVTEKGKDVELRCDPISGHTALYWYRQSLGQGLEFLIYFQGNSAPDKSGLPSDRFSAERTGGSVSTLTIQRTQQEDSAVYLCASSPGGYGYTFGSGTRLTVV.

V gene TRBV7-3 combines with J gene TRBJ1-2; no reliable D call. Trimming shortened V by 2 bases and J by 3 bases, and 7 bases separated the two germline ends. Looked up from germline, CDR1 is SGHTA and CDR2 is FQGTGA. The CDR3 spans 13 residues. CDR3 in DNA: TGTGCCAGCAGCTTAGGATTGGACTATGGCTACACCTTC. Translating it yields CASSLGLDYGYTF.

The rearrangement uses TRBV10-3 and TRBJ2-3, with no clear D. Trimming pared 3 bases from V and 4 bases from J, leaving 11 bases between. The CDR3 is 14 residues long. Germline V gives CDR1 ENHRY, CDR2 SYGVKD. CDR3 protein: CAISESTLADTQYF. CDR3 DNA: TGTGCCATCAGTGAATCAACTCTCGCAGATACGCAGTATTTT.

The chain joins TRBV9 to TRBJ2-7; D is perhaps TRBD1 or TRBD2 (5 bases each). Trimming removed 3 bases at V and 2 bases at J, with 15 bases between. Germline loops: CDR1 SGDLS, CDR2 YYNGEE. The CDR3 length is 15 residues. The CDR3 bases are TGTGCCAGCAGCGCGGGACCGACAATCCCCTACGAGCAGTACTTC. This gives the protein CASSAGPTIPYEQYF. The complete variable domain, with remaining parts taken from reference TRBV9 and TRBJ2-7, reads DSGVTQTPKHLITATGQRVTLRCSPRSGDLSVYWYQQSLDQGLQFLIQYYNGEERAKGNILERFSAQQFPDLHSELNLSSLELGDSALYFCASSAGPTIPYEQYFGPGTRLTVT.

The chain couples TRBV2 to TRBJ2-7; weak D call: TRBD2 (6 bases). CDR1 and CDR2 (germline): SNHLY, FYNNEI. V was shortened by 8 bases and J by 6 bases, with 20 bases between the two germline ends. The CDR3 has 14 amino acids. The CDR3 nucleotides read TGTGCCAGCGGTTCGGGAGTCTTCGCGGGCGAGCAGTACTTC. Translating gives CASGSGVFAGEQYF. Combining the CDR3 with reference TRBV2 and TRBJ2-7 gives the whole variable domain EPEVTQTPSHQVTQMGQEVILRCVPISNHLYFYWYRQILGQKVEFLVSFYNNEISEKSEIFDDQFSVERPDGSNFTLKIRSTKLEDSAMYFCASGSGVFAGEQYFGPGTRLTVT.

The CDR3 nucleotides are TGTGCCAGCAGTGGAACCGGGACAGCTCTCTACGAGCAGTACTTC. The encoded protein is CASSGTGTALYEQYF. This chain links TRBV28 with TRBJ2-7; TRBD1 matches 7 bases. This CDR3 spans 15 amino acids. V lost 5 bases and J lost 3; bases outside the gene matches: 10. The germline V gene has CDR1 MDHEN and CDR2 SYDVKM.

This clone has a single count. J is TRBJ2-7 and V is TRBV5-6; D is possibly TRBD1 (6 bases). CDR1 SGHDT and CDR2 YYEEEE come from the germline V gene. The CDR3 sequence is 14 residues long. V shed 2 bases and J shed 0 bases, with 9 bases lying between them. In DNA, the CDR3 is TGTGCCAGCAGCTTACAGGGCCGCTCCTACGAGCAGTACTTC. Translated, it gives CASSLQGRSYEQYF. Complete variable domain (other parts from reference TRBV5-6 and TRBJ2-7): DAGVTQSPTHLIKTRGQQVTLRCSPKSGHDTVSWYQQALGQGPQFIFQYYEEEERQRGNFPDRFSGHQFPNYSSELNVNALLLGDSALYLCASSLQGRSYEQYFGPGTRLTVT.

This clone appeared a single time. The chain uses TRBV10-3 and TRBJ2-5, with 9 bases matching TRBD1. CDR3 length: 13 residues. V dropped 4 bases and J dropped 6; count of bases not matched to a gene: 3. CDR1 and CDR2 from the germline V gene are ENHRY and SYGVKD. The CDR3 DNA reads as TGTGCCATCAGTGGGACAGGGGAAAAGACCCAGTACTTC. Protein: CAISGTGEKTQYF.

The V call is TRBV27, the J call TRBJ2-7; 9 nucleotides agree with TRBD1. The germline V gene encodes CDR1 MNHEY and CDR2 SMNVEV (reference sequence). V shed 5 bases and J 5 bases; nucleotides not matched to a gene: 13. The CDR3 length is 16 residues. In nucleotides, the CDR3 is TGTGCCAGCAGTGCCCTCGGGACAGGGACGACCGACGAGCAGTACTTC. The encoded protein is CASSALGTGTTDEQYF.

V is TRBV9 and J is TRBJ1-1, with 9 bases that match TRBD1. Germline V lookup: CDR1 SGDLS, CDR2 YYNGEE. V lost 0 bases, J lost 5 bases, and 8 bases stayed unmatched. The CDR3 sequence is 16 residues long. The CDR3 loop is CASSVAPRDRETEAFF. CDR3 nucleotide sequence: TGTGCCAGCAGCGTAGCTCCCCGGGACAGGGAGACTGAAGCTTTCTTT. Complete variable domain (other parts from reference TRBV9 and TRBJ1-1): DSGVTQTPKHLITATGQRVTLRCSPRSGDLSVYWYQQSLDQGLQFLIQYYNGEERAKGNILERFSAQQFPDLHSELNLSSLELGDSALYFCASSVAPRDRETEAFFGQGTRLTVV.

This chain uses TRBV29-1 with TRBJ2-5; perhaps TRBD2 as D (5 bases). CDR3 length: 12 amino acids. V lost 4 bases and J 5 bases, leaving 11 bases between the germline ends. Germline lookup yields CDR1 SQVTM and CDR2 ANQGSEA. The CDR3 loop reads CSVVEVGETQYF. CDR3 in DNA: TGCAGCGTTGTGGAGGTTGGGGAGACCCAGTACTTC.

The V gene is TRBV2, the J gene TRBJ1-1; perhaps TRBD1 as D (5 bases). Germline V gene sequence: CDR1 SNHLY, CDR2 FYNNEI. V was trimmed by 4 bases and J by 0 bases, leaving 15 bases between them. The CDR3 is made up of 16 amino acids. The CDR3, as DNA: TGTGCCAGCAGTGCGGACACGCCCCTGGTGAACACTGAAGCTTTCTTT. Its protein product is CASSADTPLVNTEAFF.

Comment on this clone: The sample carries other DNA sequences with the same CDR3. The chain is built from TRBV28 and TRBJ1-1, with D unclear. The CDR3 contains 14 residues. Per germline, CDR1 MDHEN and CDR2 SYDVKM. V gave up 4 bases and J gave up 0 bases, with 9 bases separating them. The CDR3 here is CASSSEGMNTEAFF. CDR3 nucleotides: TGTGCCAGCAGTTCGGAGGGTATGAACACTGAAGCTTTCTTT.

The chain joins TRBV6-5 to TRBJ2-7; possible D gene TRBD1, 6 bases. The CDR3 is 15 residues long. Trimming cost V 1 base and J 4 bases, with 14 bases left between them. CDR1 MNHEY and CDR2 SVGAGI come from the germline V gene. CDR3 sequence: CASSYLFGQQYEQYF. The CDR3 coding sequence is TGTGCCAGCAGTTACTTATTCGGACAGCAATACGAGCAGTACTTC.

On this clone itself: At one end, the junction sequence differs from germline, possibly due to a read error. The chain recombines TRBV9 with TRBJ2-1; weak D call: TRBD2 (6 bases). This CDR3 spans 13 amino acids. Germline V gene lookup returns CDR1 SGDLS and CDR2 YYNGEE. In DNA, the CDR3 is TGTGCCAGTAGCGGCCCCTCCTACAATGAGCAGTTCTTC. Encoded protein: CASSGPSYNEQFF.

The V and J genes are TRBV7-2 and TRBJ2-1; a possible D gene is TRBD2 (6 bases). The CDR3 has 15 residues. CDR1 and CDR2 (germline): SGHTA, FQGNSA. V was shortened by 1 base and J by 4 bases, with 11 bases between the two germline ends. The CDR3 bases are TGTGCCAGCAGCTTAGTTGGGACTCTATACAATGAGCAGTTCTTC. It specifies CASSLVGTLYNEQFF.